Listed below are T cell receptor beta chains from one sample, sequenced in a study of blood T cell repertoires in COVID-19. Profiling relied on immunoSEQ multiplex PCR, and the TCRdb table lists in-frame clones only, not all of them. The table has fewer than 40,000 clones, about 85% seen once. The specimen sequenced was peripheral blood. These receptors originate from a human donor in a cohort sampled during active COVID-19. Each CDR3 is given with its conserved first and last residue.

CDR3aa | j_gene | v_gene
CASSSRGGRSTQYF | TRBJ2-5 | TRBV6-5
CAWGLRNTEAFF | TRBJ1-1 | TRBV30
CASLPGRGRNNEQFF | TRBJ2-1 | TRBV19
CASSKIGDNQPQHF | TRBJ1-5 | TRBV19
CASSFNRGAEQYF | TRBJ2-7 | TRBV11-2
CASRPSDRNTEAFF | TRBJ1-1 | TRBV6-5
CASSSPPGLNTGNTEAFF | TRBJ1-1 | TRBV6-2/TRBV6-3
CASSQGSGGTEAFF | TRBJ1-1 | TRBV5-1
CASSPGEGGGNTIYF | TRBJ1-3 | TRBV6-5
CASSSLGLAGWVEQFF | TRBJ2-1 | TRBV7-8
CASGMGGAESNQPQHF | TRBJ1-5 | TRBV7-3
CASSLSGGDYGYTF | TRBJ1-2 | TRBV7-9
CASSLGTMNTEAFF | TRBJ1-1 | TRBV7-9
CASTPTGVDWEQYF | TRBJ2-7 | TRBV6-5
CASSIVNSYEQYF | TRBJ2-7 | TRBV19
CASSISGSTNEKLFF | TRBJ1-4 | TRBV19
CASAPGGTGELFF | TRBJ2-2 | TRBV5-1
CASSLAGWTNEKLFF | TRBJ1-4 | TRBV5-1
CASSDRQGPRHNSPLHF | TRBJ1-6 | TRBV7-7
CASSPGGGRNTEAFF | TRBJ1-1 | TRBV13
CASSTQRTGQTYGYTF | TRBJ1-2 | TRBV27
CASSPNNAQPQHF | TRBJ1-5 | TRBV28
CASSPGREREYNEQFF | TRBJ2-1 | TRBV7-9
CASSQQQGPYEQYF | TRBJ2-7 | TRBV4-1
CSASISQEGNQPQHF | TRBJ1-5 | TRBV20-1
CASSQHKFVATNEKLFF | TRBJ1-4 | TRBV4-1
CASSFPSGSYNEQFF | TRBJ2-1 | TRBV5-4
CASSSPVRYEQYF | TRBJ2-7 | TRBV7-2
CAWRRTSSLPGELFF | TRBJ2-2 | TRBV30
CASRGRGDTEAFF | TRBJ1-1 | TRBV4-2
CASNLNWRSNQPQHF | TRBJ1-5 | TRBV19
CASSLAIDRYEQYF | TRBJ2-7 | TRBV7-8
CAWRGTGLYGYTF | TRBJ1-2 | TRBV30
CASSLLGRGGDNEQFF | TRBJ2-1 | TRBV7-9
CASGLGGHQETQYF | TRBJ2-5 | TRBV12-5
CATNRDSGNTIYF | TRBJ1-3 | TRBV12-3/TRBV12-4
CASSSEGQGAREQFF | TRBJ2-1 | TRBV28
CASSPGEGYNSPLHF | TRBJ1-6 | TRBV7-8
CASSYLAGTTDTQYF | TRBJ2-3 | TRBV6-2/TRBV6-3
CASSSHLRGYPYGYTF | TRBJ1-2 | TRBV14
CASSPRTSREETQYF | TRBJ2-5 | TRBV2
CASSFSGGAYNEQFF | TRBJ2-1 | TRBV7-2
CSVESGGAETQYF | TRBJ2-5 | TRBV29-1
CATSGWTGADQETQYF | TRBJ2-5 | TRBV19
CASSQGLRGLTDTQYF | TRBJ2-3 | TRBV4-3
CASSSEWRGGKAFF | TRBJ1-1 | TRBV6-5
CASSLSGGVETQYF | TRBJ2-5 | TRBV3-1/TRBV3-2
CASSVEEGRAFF | TRBJ1-1 | TRBV9
CASSSNPFLRGAADTGELFF | TRBJ2-2 | TRBV7-6
CASGPGQDPSGNTIYF | TRBJ1-3 | TRBV12-5
CASSRGPGDNSPLHF | TRBJ1-6 | TRBV7-9
CASSLEGRRAFF | TRBJ1-1 | TRBV5-5
CASRIWTSGGNGELFF | TRBJ2-2 | TRBV19
CASSLERGLYEQYF | TRBJ2-7 | TRBV7-2
CASSDGQPGYYEQYF | TRBJ2-7 | TRBV2
CASSLDRNQPQHF | TRBJ1-5 | TRBV7-3
CASISGGVKNIQYF | TRBJ2-4 | TRBV6-6
CASSLYSNNEQFF | TRBJ2-1 | TRBV27
CAWSVLQNTEAFF | TRBJ1-1 | TRBV30
CSASSREGGTDTQYF | TRBJ2-3 | TRBV20-1